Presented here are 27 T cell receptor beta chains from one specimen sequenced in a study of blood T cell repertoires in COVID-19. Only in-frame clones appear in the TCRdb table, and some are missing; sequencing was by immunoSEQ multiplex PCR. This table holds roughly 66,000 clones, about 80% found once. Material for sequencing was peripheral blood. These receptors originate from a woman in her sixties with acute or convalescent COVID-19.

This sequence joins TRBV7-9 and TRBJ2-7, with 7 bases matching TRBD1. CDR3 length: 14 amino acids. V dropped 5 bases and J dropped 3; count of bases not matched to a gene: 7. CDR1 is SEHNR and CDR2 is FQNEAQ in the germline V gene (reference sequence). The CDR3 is CASSRNDRVYEQYF. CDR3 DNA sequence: TGTGCCAGCAGCCGAAATGACAGGGTCTACGAGCAGTACTTC.

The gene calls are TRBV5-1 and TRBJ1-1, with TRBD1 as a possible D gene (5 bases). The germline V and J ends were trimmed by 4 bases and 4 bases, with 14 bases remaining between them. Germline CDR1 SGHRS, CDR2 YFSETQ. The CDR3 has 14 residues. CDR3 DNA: TGCGCCAGCAGCGACCAGGGAATAGGCACTGAAGCTTTCTTT. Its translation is CASSDQGIGTEAFF.

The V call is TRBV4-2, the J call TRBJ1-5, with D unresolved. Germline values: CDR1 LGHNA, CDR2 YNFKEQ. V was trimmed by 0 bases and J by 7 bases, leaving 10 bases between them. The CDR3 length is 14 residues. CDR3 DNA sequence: TGTGCCAGCAGCCAAGATTCAGGAGGGCAGCCCCAGCATTTT. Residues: CASSQDSGGQPQHF.

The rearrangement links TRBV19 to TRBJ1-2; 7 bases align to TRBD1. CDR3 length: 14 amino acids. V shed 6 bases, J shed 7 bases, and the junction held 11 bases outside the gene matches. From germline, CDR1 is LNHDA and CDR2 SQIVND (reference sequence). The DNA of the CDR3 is TGTGCCAGTAGCATCCGGGACAGTTCGGCTGGCTACACCTTC. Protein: CASSIRDSSAGYTF.

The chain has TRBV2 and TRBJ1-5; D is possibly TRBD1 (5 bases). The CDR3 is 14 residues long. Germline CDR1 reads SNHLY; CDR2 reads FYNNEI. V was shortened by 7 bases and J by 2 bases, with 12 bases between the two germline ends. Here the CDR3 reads CASKKGDGNQPQHF. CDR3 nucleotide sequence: TGTGCCAGCAAGAAAGGGGATGGCAATCAGCCCCAGCATTTT.

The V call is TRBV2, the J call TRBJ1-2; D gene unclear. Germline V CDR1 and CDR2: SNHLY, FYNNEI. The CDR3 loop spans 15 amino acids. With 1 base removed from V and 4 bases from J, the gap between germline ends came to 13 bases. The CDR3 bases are TGTGCCAGCAGTGAAGTCGAAGACGGACTCTATGGCTACACCTTC. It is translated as CASSEVEDGLYGYTF.

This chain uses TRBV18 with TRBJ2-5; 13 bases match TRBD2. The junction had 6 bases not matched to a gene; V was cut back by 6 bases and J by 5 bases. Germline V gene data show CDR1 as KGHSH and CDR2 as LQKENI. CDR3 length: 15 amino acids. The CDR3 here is CASSRLAGGRETQYF. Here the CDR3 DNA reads TGTGCCAGCTCCCGACTAGCGGGGGGTCGCGAGACCCAGTACTTC.

The CDR3, as DNA: TGTGCCAGCAGTCGAGGGGGCTATATGGGTGGCTACACCTTC. This sequence encodes CASSRGGYMGGYTF. The J gene is TRBJ1-2, the V gene TRBV2; TRBD1 agrees at 7 bases. Germline CDR1 is SNHLY and CDR2 is FYNNEI. The CDR3 runs to 14 residues. With V trimmed by 5 bases and J by 7 bases, 10 bases remained unmatched.

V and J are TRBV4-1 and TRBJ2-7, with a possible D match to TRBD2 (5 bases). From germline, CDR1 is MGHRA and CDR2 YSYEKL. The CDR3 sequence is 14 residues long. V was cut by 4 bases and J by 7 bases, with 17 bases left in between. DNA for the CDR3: TGCGCCAGCAGCCCTCAGGAGCGGTGGAAGGAGCAGTACTTC. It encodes CASSPQERWKEQYF.

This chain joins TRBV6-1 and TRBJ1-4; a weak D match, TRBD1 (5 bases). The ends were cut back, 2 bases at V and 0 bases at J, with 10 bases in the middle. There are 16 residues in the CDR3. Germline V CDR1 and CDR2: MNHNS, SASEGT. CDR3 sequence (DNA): TGTGCCAGCAGTGAATTAGGGACTCCAACTAATGAAAAACTGTTTTTT. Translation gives CASSELGTPTNEKLFF.

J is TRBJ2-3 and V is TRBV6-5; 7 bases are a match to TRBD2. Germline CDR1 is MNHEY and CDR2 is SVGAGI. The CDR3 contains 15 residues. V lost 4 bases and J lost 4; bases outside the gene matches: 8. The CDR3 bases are TGTGCCAGCAGTTGGAAAGCGGGGCAGGCAGATACGCAGTATTTT. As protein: CASSWKAGQADTQYF.

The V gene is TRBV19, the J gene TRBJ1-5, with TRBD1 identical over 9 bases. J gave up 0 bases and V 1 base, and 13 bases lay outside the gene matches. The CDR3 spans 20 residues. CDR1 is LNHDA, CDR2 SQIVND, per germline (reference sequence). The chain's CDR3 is CASSIGPPRTGEYSNQPQHF. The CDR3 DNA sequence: TGTGCCAGTAGTATAGGCCCCCCCCGGACAGGGGAATATAGCAATCAGCCCCAGCATTTT.

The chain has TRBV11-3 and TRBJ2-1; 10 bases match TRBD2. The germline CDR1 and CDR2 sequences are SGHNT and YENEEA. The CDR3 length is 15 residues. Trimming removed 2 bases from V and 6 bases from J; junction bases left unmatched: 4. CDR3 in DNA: TGTGCCAGCAGCTTACAAGCGGGGGGGGGCAATGAGCAGTTCTTC. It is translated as CASSLQAGGGNEQFF.

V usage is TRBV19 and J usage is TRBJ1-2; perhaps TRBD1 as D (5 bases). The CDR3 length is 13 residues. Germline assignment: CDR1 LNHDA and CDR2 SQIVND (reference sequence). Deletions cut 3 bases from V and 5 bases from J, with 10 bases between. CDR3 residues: CASSMGQAYGYTF. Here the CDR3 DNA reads TGTGCCAGTAGTATGGGGCAGGCGTATGGCTACACCTTC.

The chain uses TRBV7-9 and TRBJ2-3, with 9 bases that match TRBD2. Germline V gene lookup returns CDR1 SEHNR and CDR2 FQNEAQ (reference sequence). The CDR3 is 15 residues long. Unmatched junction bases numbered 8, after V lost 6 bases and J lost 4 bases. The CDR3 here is CASSPPGLAPDTQYF. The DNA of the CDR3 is TGTGCCAGCAGTCCCCCGGGACTAGCCCCAGATACGCAGTATTTT.

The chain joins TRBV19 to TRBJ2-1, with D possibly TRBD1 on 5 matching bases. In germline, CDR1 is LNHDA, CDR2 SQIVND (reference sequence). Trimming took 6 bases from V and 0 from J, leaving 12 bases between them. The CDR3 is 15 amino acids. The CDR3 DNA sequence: TGTGCCAGTAGCCTAGGGGTCGGCTCCTACAATGAGCAGTTCTTC. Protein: CASSLGVGSYNEQFF.

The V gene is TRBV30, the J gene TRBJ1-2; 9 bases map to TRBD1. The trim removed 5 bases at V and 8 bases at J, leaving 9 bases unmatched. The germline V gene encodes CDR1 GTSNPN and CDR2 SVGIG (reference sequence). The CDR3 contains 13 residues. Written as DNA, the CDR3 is TGTGCCTGGCACGGGACAGGGTATCAGGGCTACACCTTC. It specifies CAWHGTGYQGYTF.

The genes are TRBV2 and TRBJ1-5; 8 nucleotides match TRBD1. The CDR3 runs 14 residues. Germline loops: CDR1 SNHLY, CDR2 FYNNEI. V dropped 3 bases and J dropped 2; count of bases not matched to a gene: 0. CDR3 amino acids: CASSEGQGNQPQHF. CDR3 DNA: TGTGCCAGCAGTGAGGGACAGGGCAATCAGCCCCAGCATTTT. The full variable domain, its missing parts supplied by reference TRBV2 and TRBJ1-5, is EPEVTQTPSHQVTQMGQEVILRCVPISNHLYFYWYRQILGQKVEFLVSFYNNEISEKSEIFDDQFSVERPDGSNFTLKIRSTKLEDSAMYFCASSEGQGNQPQHFGDGTRLSIL.

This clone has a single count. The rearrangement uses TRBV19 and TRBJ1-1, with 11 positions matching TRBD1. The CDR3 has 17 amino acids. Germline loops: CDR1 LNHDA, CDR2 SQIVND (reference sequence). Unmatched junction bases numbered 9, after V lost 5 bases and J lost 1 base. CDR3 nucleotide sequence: TGTGCCAGTAGTCCTCGGACAGGGGGCGCGTGGAACACTGAAGCTTTCTTT. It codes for CASSPRTGGAWNTEAFF.

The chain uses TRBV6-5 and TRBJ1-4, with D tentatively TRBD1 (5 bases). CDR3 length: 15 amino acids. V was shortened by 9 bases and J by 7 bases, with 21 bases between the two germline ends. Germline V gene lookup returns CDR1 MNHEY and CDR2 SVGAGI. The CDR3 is CASSNQGGFSEKLFF. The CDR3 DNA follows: TGTGCCAGTTCGAACCAGGGAGGGTTCAGTGAAAAACTGTTTTTT.

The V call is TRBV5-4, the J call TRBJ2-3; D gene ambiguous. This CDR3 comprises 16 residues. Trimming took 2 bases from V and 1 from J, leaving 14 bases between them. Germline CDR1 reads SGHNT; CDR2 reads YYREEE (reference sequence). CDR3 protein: CASSLGSEKRTDTQYF. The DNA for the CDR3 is TGTGCCAGCAGCTTAGGCAGCGAGAAACGCACAGATACGCAGTATTTT.

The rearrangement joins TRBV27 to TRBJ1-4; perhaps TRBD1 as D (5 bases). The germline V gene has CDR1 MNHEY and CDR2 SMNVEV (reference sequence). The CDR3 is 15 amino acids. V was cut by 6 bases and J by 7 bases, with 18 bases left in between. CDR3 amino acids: CASRYNGARGEKLFF. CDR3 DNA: TGTGCCAGCAGATACAATGGGGCGCGGGGTGAAAAACTGTTTTTT.

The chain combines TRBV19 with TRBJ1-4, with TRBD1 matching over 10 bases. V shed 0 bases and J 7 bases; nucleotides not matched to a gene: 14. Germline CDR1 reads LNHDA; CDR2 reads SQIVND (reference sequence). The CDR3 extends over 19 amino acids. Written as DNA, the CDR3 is TGTGCCAGTAGTATAGATCGTCGGGGGACAGGGGAAGAATTTGAAAAACTGTTTTTT. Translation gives CASSIDRRGTGEEFEKLFF. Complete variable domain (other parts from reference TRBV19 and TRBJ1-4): DGGITQSPKYLFRKEGQNVTLSCEQNLNHDAMYWYRQDPGQGLRLIYYSQIVNDFQKGDIAEGYSVSREKKESFPLTVTSAQKNPTAFYLCASSIDRRGTGEEFEKLFFGSGTQLSVL.

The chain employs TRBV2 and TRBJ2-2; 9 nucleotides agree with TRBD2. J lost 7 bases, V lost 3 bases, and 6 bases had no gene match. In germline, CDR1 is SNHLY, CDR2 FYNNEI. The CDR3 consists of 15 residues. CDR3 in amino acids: CASSDPSGDNGELFF. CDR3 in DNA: TGTGCCAGCAGTGACCCTAGCGGGGATAACGGGGAGCTGTTTTTT.

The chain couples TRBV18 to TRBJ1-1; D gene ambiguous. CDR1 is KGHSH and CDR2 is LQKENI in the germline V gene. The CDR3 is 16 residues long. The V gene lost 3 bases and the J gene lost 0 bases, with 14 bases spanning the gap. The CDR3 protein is CASSPRPGVMNTEAFF. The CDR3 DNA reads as TGTGCCAGCTCACCTCGACCCGGAGTAATGAACACTGAAGCTTTCTTT.

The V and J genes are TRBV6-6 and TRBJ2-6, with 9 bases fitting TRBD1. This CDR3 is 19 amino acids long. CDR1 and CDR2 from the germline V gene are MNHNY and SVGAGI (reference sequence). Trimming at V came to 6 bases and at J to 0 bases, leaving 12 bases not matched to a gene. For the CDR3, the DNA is TGTGCCAGCAGCTCACGCATCGGACAGGGGAGCTCTGGGGCCAACGTCCTGACTTTC. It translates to CASSSRIGQGSSGANVLTF.

CDR3 DNA sequence: TGTGCCAGCTACGACAGGGGGCGGGATGGCTACACCTTC. It encodes CASYDRGRDGYTF. The chain carries TRBV25-1 and TRBJ1-2; 10 positions agree with TRBD1. Germline-derived CDR1 and CDR2 are MGHDK and SYGVNS. V dropped 8 bases and J dropped 6; count of bases not matched to a gene: 6. The CDR3 has 13 residues.